This entry is about one TCR beta chain. The sample is drawn from a study of cytomegalovirus exposure and HLA in healthy donors. Background on the study: Within the Caucasian-associated ancestry cluster were about 81% of the approximately 370 genotyped donors.

The PCR ran on 60 Vbeta and 13 Jbeta primers. Produced via immunoSEQ multiplex PCR; TCRdb's table is partial and in-frame only. This sample yields about 160,000 clones, of which 65% to 70% are seen a single time; 4.5% belongs to the top ten. The germline V gene encodes CDR1 MGHRA and CDR2 YSYEKL. Trimming removed 1 base from V and 0 bases from J, with 10 bases in between. The CDR3 loop spans 15 amino acids. Sequencing input: PBMCs. This TCR was recovered from a woman aged 18-35 years in good health and CMV-seropositive. The chain links TRBV4-1 to TRBJ2-7; D is undetermined. The CDR3 sequence is CASSQGYPSSYEQYF. The CDR3 coding sequence is TGCGCCAGCAGCCAAGGGTACCCCAGCTCCTACGAGCAGTACTTC.